Listed below are T cell receptor beta chains from one sample, sequenced in a study of CD8 T cells in ankylosing spondylitis. TCRdb re-analysed the 5' RACE reads in MiXCR, keeping a single row per CDR3 protein. This sample has over 130,000 distinct CDR3 sequences, with more than 40% found just once. The sample taken for sequencing was synovial fluid, either unsorted or a sorted T cell fraction (not recorded which). These receptors all stem from a male donor with ankylosing spondylitis. Both conserved end residues are part of each CDR3. The D gene is left open where the match is weak. For some rows the clone size is stated as once, few or many, or as a class when expanded; others skip it.

clone_size: many; d_call: TRBD1; v_call: TRBV7-3; j_call: TRBJ2-1; cdr3_nt: TGTGCCAGCAGCTTCGGGACAGGGGGTCTGTACAATGAGCAGTTCTTC; cdr3_aa: CASSFGTGGLYNEQFF
clone_size: .; d_call: .; v_call: TRBV6-2/TRBV6-3; j_call: TRBJ1-2; cdr3_nt: TGTGCCAGCAGACCAAGGTGGGGGAGCGGCTACACCTTC; cdr3_aa: CASRPRWGSGYTF
clone_size: few; d_call: .; v_call: TRBV5-1; j_call: TRBJ2-2; cdr3_nt: TGCGCCAGCAGCTTGGTGGGGAAACTACAGGGTCTCGGTCCGAACACCGGGGAGCTGTTTTTT; cdr3_aa: CASSLVGKLQGLGPNTGELFF
clone_size: few; d_call: .; v_call: TRBV13; j_call: TRBJ1-1; cdr3_nt: TGTGCCAGCAGCTTAGGGGAGGGGATTGGCACTGAAGCTTTCTTT; cdr3_aa: CASSLGEGIGTEAFF
clone_size: few; d_call: .; v_call: TRBV18; j_call: TRBJ2-3; cdr3_nt: TGTGCCAGCTCACCTCGCAGGGGCACGCAGTATTTT; cdr3_aa: CASSPRRGTQYF
clone_size: many; d_call: .; v_call: TRBV19; j_call: TRBJ2-1; cdr3_nt: TGTGCCAGTAGTATAGTGTCCGGCTTCTCCTACAATGAGCAGTTCTTC; cdr3_aa: CASSIVSGFSYNEQFF
clone_size: few; d_call: TRBD2; v_call: TRBV4-2; j_call: TRBJ2-5; cdr3_nt: TGTGCCAGCAGCCAACCTCCACTAGCGGGGACCCAGTACTTC; cdr3_aa: CASSQPPLAGTQYF
clone_size: .; d_call: .; v_call: TRBV20-1; j_call: TRBJ2-5; cdr3_nt: TGCAGTGCTAGCGAGGGAGCCCAAGAGACCCAGTACTTC; cdr3_aa: CSASEGAQETQYF
clone_size: .; d_call: .; v_call: TRBV4-1; j_call: TRBJ1-4; cdr3_nt: TGCGCCAGCAGCCAGATCCAGGGTGGGGATGAAAAACTGTTTTTT; cdr3_aa: CASSQIQGGDEKLFF
clone_size: .; d_call: TRBD1; v_call: TRBV9; j_call: TRBJ1-2; cdr3_nt: TGTGCCAGCAGCGTGGGACAGGGGTTTAACTATGGCTACACCTTC; cdr3_aa: CASSVGQGFNYGYTF
clone_size: .; d_call: .; v_call: TRBV12-3/TRBV12-4; j_call: TRBJ1-3; cdr3_nt: TGTGCCAGCAGTTTCCCCGTTGAACCCTCTGGAAACACCATATATTTT; cdr3_aa: CASSFPVEPSGNTIYF
clone_size: .; d_call: .; v_call: TRBV9; j_call: TRBJ2-3; cdr3_nt: TGTGCCAGCAGCGCAACAGATACGCAGTATTTT; cdr3_aa: CASSATDTQYF
clone_size: .; d_call: .; v_call: TRBV6-2/TRBV6-3; j_call: TRBJ1-3; cdr3_nt: TGTGCCAGCAGTTACTGCGGGACCTGCTCCTCTGGAAACACCATATATTTT; cdr3_aa: CASSYCGTCSSGNTIYF
clone_size: many; d_call: TRBD2; v_call: TRBV7-9; j_call: TRBJ2-7; cdr3_nt: TGTGCCAGCAGCCCCGGACTAGCGGGAGGTCACTTCTACGAGCAGTACTTC; cdr3_aa: CASSPGLAGGHFYEQYF
clone_size: .; d_call: .; v_call: TRBV12-3/TRBV12-4; j_call: TRBJ2-7; cdr3_nt: TGTGCCAGCAGTCCACTCCTAGTCGACAGCTACAAGGACTACGAGCAGTACTTC; cdr3_aa: CASSPLLVDSYKDYEQYF
clone_size: .; d_call: TRBD1; v_call: TRBV12-3/TRBV12-4; j_call: TRBJ1-4; cdr3_nt: TGTGCCACAGGGGGTAGGCTTAATGAAAAACTGTTTTTT; cdr3_aa: CATGGRLNEKLFF
clone_size: many; d_call: .; v_call: TRBV5-6; j_call: TRBJ2-1; cdr3_nt: TGTGCCAGCAGCTTAGGTACGAATGAGCAGTTCTTC; cdr3_aa: CASSLGTNEQFF
clone_size: many; d_call: .; v_call: TRBV27; j_call: TRBJ2-7; cdr3_nt: TGTGCCAGCAGTTTTGGGTACGAGCAGTACTTC; cdr3_aa: CASSFGYEQYF
clone_size: .; d_call: .; v_call: TRBV12-3/TRBV12-4; j_call: TRBJ2-5; cdr3_nt: TGTGCCAGCAGTTTGTGGAGTAGAAGCGAAGAGACCCAGTACTTC; cdr3_aa: CASSLWSRSEETQYF
clone_size: many; d_call: .; v_call: TRBV29-1; j_call: TRBJ2-1; cdr3_nt: TGCAGCGTTGAAGTCTGGGACGGAAACTACAATGAGCAGTTCTTC; cdr3_aa: CSVEVWDGNYNEQFF
clone_size: .; d_call: TRBD2; v_call: TRBV5-6; j_call: TRBJ2-1; cdr3_nt: TGTGCCAGCAGCGAAGGACTAGTTGTGCAGTTCTTC; cdr3_aa: CASSEGLVVQFF
clone_size: few; d_call: TRBD1; v_call: TRBV7-7; j_call: TRBJ2-7; cdr3_nt: TGTGCCAGCAGCCCAGGGGGTGGGAAAGAGCAGTACTTC; cdr3_aa: CASSPGGGKEQYF
clone_size: few; d_call: .; v_call: TRBV6-5; j_call: TRBJ2-7; cdr3_nt: TGTGCCAGCAGTTACGGGCTATTATACGAGCAGTACTTC; cdr3_aa: CASSYGLLYEQYF
clone_size: many; d_call: .; v_call: TRBV6-1; j_call: TRBJ2-3; cdr3_nt: TGTGCCAGCAGTGAATGGGGCGGACACACAGATACGCAGTATTTT; cdr3_aa: CASSEWGGHTDTQYF
clone_size: once; d_call: .; v_call: TRBV5-1; j_call: TRBJ2-5; cdr3_nt: TGCGCCAGCAGCTTCGAGGGCCCCGGCCCGATACTCCAAGAGACCCAGTACTTC; cdr3_aa: CASSFEGPGPILQETQYF
clone_size: .; d_call: .; v_call: TRBV3-1; j_call: TRBJ1-1; cdr3_nt: TGTGCCAGCAGCCATCGACGGGAAGAAGCTTTCTTT; cdr3_aa: CASSHRREEAFF
clone_size: .; d_call: .; v_call: TRBV20-1; j_call: TRBJ2-5; cdr3_nt: TGCAGTGCTAGAACGGGACCTATGGAGACCCAGTACTTC; cdr3_aa: CSARTGPMETQYF
clone_size: few; d_call: .; v_call: TRBV27; j_call: TRBJ1-2; cdr3_nt: TGTGTCTCGTCGCAGGGCAACTATGGCTACACCTTC; cdr3_aa: CVSSQGNYGYTF
clone_size: .; d_call: TRBD1; v_call: TRBV11-2; j_call: TRBJ2-1; cdr3_nt: TGTGCCAGCAGCTTCCCGCCGGGACAGGGCTTTAATGAGCAGTTCTTC; cdr3_aa: CASSFPPGQGFNEQFF
clone_size: .; d_call: TRBD1; v_call: TRBV5-1; j_call: TRBJ2-4; cdr3_nt: TGCGCCAGCAGCCCAAACCCCGTCGGGACAGGACTAGCCAAAAACATTCAGTACTTC; cdr3_aa: CASSPNPVGTGLAKNIQYF
clone_size: .; d_call: .; v_call: TRBV3-1; j_call: TRBJ1-3; cdr3_nt: TGTGCCAGCAGCCAAAACCGGGAGCCGCGGACCATATATTTT; cdr3_aa: CASSQNREPRTIYF
clone_size: few; d_call: TRBD2; v_call: TRBV7-3; j_call: TRBJ2-1; cdr3_nt: TGTGCCAGCAGCTTAGCGGGAGGGCTCAGAGAGCAGTTCTTC; cdr3_aa: CASSLAGGLREQFF
clone_size: few; d_call: .; v_call: TRBV2; j_call: TRBJ1-5; cdr3_nt: TGTGCCAGCAGTGAATGGTCAGGGTGGCAGCCCCAGCATTTT; cdr3_aa: CASSEWSGWQPQHF
clone_size: .; d_call: TRBD1; v_call: TRBV9; j_call: TRBJ2-3; cdr3_nt: TGTGCCAGCAGCGCGGGGACAGTAGGAAGCACAGATACGCAGTATTTT; cdr3_aa: CASSAGTVGSTDTQYF
clone_size: .; d_call: .; v_call: TRBV5-4; j_call: TRBJ2-1; cdr3_nt: TGTGCCAGCAGCTTGGGCCCAAGCTCCTACAATGAGCAGTTCTTC; cdr3_aa: CASSLGPSSYNEQFF
clone_size: .; d_call: .; v_call: TRBV5-8; j_call: TRBJ2-7; cdr3_nt: TGTGCCAGCAGCCTAATCCTCAATGAGCAGTACTTC; cdr3_aa: CASSLILNEQYF
clone_size: .; d_call: .; v_call: TRBV7-8; j_call: TRBJ2-5; cdr3_nt: TGTGCCAGCAGCTTAGCTTGGGGGGCACGGAGGGCCTGGGAGACCCAGTACTTC; cdr3_aa: CASSLAWGARRAWETQYF